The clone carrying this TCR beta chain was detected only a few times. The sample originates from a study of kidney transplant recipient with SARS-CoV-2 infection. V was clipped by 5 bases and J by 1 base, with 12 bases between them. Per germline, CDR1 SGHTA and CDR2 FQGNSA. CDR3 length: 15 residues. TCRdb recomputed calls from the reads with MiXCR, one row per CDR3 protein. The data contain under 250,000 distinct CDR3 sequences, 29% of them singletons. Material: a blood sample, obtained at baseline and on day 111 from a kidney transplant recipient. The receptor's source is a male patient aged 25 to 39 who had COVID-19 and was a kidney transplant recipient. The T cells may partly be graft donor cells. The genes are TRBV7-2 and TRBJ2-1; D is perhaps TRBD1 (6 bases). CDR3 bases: TGTGCCAGCAGCGGGTGGACAGTTTCCTACAATGAGCAGTTCTTC. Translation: CASSGWTVSYNEQFF.